These 14 T cell receptor beta chains came from one sample sequenced in a study of liver allograft versus peripheral blood T cells. Study information: Transplanted-liver T cell receptor repertoires were compared with recipients' peripheral blood repertoires.

TCRdb recomputed calls from the reads with MiXCR, one row per CDR3 protein. The sample contains about 7,300 distinct CDR3 sequences, roughly 15% of which appear only once. The receptor set was obtained from a human patient who had a liver transplant. The graft donor may have given rise to some T cells.

As to this clonotype: One base away lies a much larger clone, so this may be a sequencing read error. The genes are TRBV7-9 and TRBJ1-2; D is perhaps TRBD1 (5 bases). Germline assignment: CDR1 SEHNR and CDR2 FQNEAQ (reference sequence). The CDR3 spans 16 residues. Between the trimmed V and J ends, which lost 5 bases and 8 bases, there was a span of 24 bases. The CDR3: CASSLRSGAAPVGYTF. The CDR3 nucleotides are TGTGCCAGCAGCCTACGATCCGGGGCAGCGCCAGTGGGCTACACCTTC. The full variable domain, rest sourced from reference TRBV7-9 and TRBJ1-2, is DTGVSQNPRHKITKRGQNVTFRCDPISEHNRLYWYRQTLGQGPEFLTYFQNEAQLEKSRLLSDRFSAERPKGSFSTLEIQRTEQGDSAMYLCASSLRSGAAPVGYTFGSGTRLTVV.

This clonotype was recorded only once. The chain uses TRBV10-2 and TRBJ1-5; D is unresolved. Germline V CDR1 and CDR2: WSHSY, SAAADI. Between the trimmed V and J ends, which lost 3 bases and 5 bases, there was a span of 5 bases. The CDR3 runs 12 residues. CDR3 sequence reads: CASSDGYQPQHF. CDR3 DNA sequence: TGCGCCAGCAGTGACGGCTATCAGCCCCAGCATTTT.

This clonotype was picked up many times. The rearrangement joins TRBV19 to TRBJ2-7; TRBD1 agrees at 7 bases. The J segment lost 3 bases and the V segment lost 5 bases, leaving 7 bases of the junction unmatched. The CDR3 runs to 14 residues. Germline CDR1 LNHDA, CDR2 SQIVND (reference sequence). As DNA, the CDR3 is TGTGCCAGTAGTGCACCGGGACAGATCTACGAGCAGTACTTC. Translation: CASSAPGQIYEQYF.

This clonotype was seen ten or more times. The chain has TRBV7-9 and TRBJ2-7; D is unresolved. Germline CDR1 is SEHNR and CDR2 is FQNEAQ (reference sequence). This CDR3 contains 13 residues. The V and J ends lost 4 bases and 3 bases respectively, with 10 bases between them. The CDR3 reads CASSSFPGYEQYF. In nucleotides, the CDR3 is TGTGCCAGCAGCTCATTCCCAGGCTACGAGCAGTACTTC. Complete variable domain (other parts from reference TRBV7-9 and TRBJ2-7): DTGVSQNPRHKITKRGQNVTFRCDPISEHNRLYWYRQTLGQGPEFLTYFQNEAQLEKSRLLSDRFSAERPKGSFSTLEIQRTEQGDSAMYLCASSSFPGYEQYFGPGTRLTVT.

This clonotype is medium-sized (0.01 to 0.1%) in the sample. V gene TRBV6-5 combines with J gene TRBJ2-7, with 10 bases identical to TRBD2. This CDR3 spans 15 amino acids. CDR1 and CDR2 from the germline V gene are MNHEY and SVGAGI. V dropped 3 bases and J dropped 4; count of bases not matched to a gene: 6. CDR3 coding DNA: TGTGCCAGCAGTTATTCAACTAGCGGGGCTTACGAGCAGTACTTC. It encodes CASSYSTSGAYEQYF.

By proportion, this clonotype is medium-sized (0.01 to 0.1%). This chain connects TRBV19 to TRBJ1-6; D unclear. CDR1 and CDR2 (germline): LNHDA, SQIVND (reference sequence). V was cut by 3 bases and J by 7 bases, with 10 bases left in between. The CDR3 has 14 residues. The CDR3, as DNA: TGTGCCAGTAGTATTAGACGGGTCAATTCACCCCTCCACTTT. Its protein product is CASSIRRVNSPLHF.

Relative to its sample, this clonotype is medium-sized. The CDR3, as DNA: TGTGCCAGCTCACCACCGTTTTCATACACCATGAACACTGAAGCTTTCTTT. Amino acids: CASSPPFSYTMNTEAFF. The chain recombines TRBV18 with TRBJ1-1, with D hard to call. Trimming removed 0 bases at V and 0 bases at J, with 14 bases between. The CDR3 is 17 residues long. CDR1 and CDR2 (germline): KGHSH, LQKENI.

This clonotype is categorized as medium-sized. The rearrangement joins TRBV29-1 to TRBJ1-4; D gene uncertain. Between the trimmed V and J ends, which lost 4 bases and 5 bases, there was a span of 11 bases. Germline CDR1 reads SQVTM; CDR2 reads ANQGSEA. There are 13 residues in the CDR3. The CDR3 region has the DNA TGCAGCGTTGGGGCGGCCCAGAATGAAAAACTGTTTTTT. Translation: CSVGAAQNEKLFF.

The chain links TRBV20-1 to TRBJ1-5; TRBD1 matches at 8 bases. Per the germline V gene, CDR1 is DFQATT and CDR2 is SNEGSKA (reference sequence). The V gene end was trimmed by 6 bases and the J gene end by 1 base; junction bases not matched to a gene: 5. The CDR3 runs 14 residues. As DNA, the CDR3 is TGCAGTGCCAAAACAGGGGGAAGCAATCAGCCCCAGCATTTT. This encodes CSAKTGGSNQPQHF.

By share of the sample, this clonotype is medium-sized (0.01 to 0.1%). The genes are TRBV19 and TRBJ1-1, with 7 bases matching TRBD1. Germline V CDR1 and CDR2: LNHDA, SQIVND (reference sequence). The CDR3 sequence is 15 residues long. J gave up 0 bases and V 5 bases, and 6 bases lay outside the gene matches. The CDR3 region has the DNA TGTGCCAGTAGTGCTTCCGGGACAGTGAACACTGAAGCTTTCTTT. This translates into CASSASGTVNTEAFF.

The V call is TRBV28, the J call TRBJ1-2, with TRBD1 as a possible D gene (5 bases). This CDR3 comprises 13 residues. Germline loops: CDR1 MDHEN, CDR2 SYDVKM. V shed 2 bases and J shed 7 bases, with 11 bases lying between them. CDR3 sequence: CASSLGGWGGYTF. The CDR3 DNA reads TGTGCCAGCAGTTTAGGGGGTTGGGGTGGCTACACCTTC.

There are a few counts of this clonotype. The chain couples TRBV7-9 to TRBJ2-7; perhaps TRBD2 as D (6 bases). This CDR3 is built from 14 residues. Trimming stripped 4 bases from V and 5 bases from J, with 15 bases between. Germline V lookup: CDR1 SEHNR, CDR2 FQNEAQ (reference sequence). CDR3 DNA: TGTGCCAGCAGCTGGGGGGACGGAACGCACGAGCAGTACTTC. It is translated as CASSWGDGTHEQYF. The complete variable domain, with remaining parts taken from reference TRBV7-9 and TRBJ2-7, reads DTGVSQNPRHKITKRGQNVTFRCDPISEHNRLYWYRQTLGQGPEFLTYFQNEAQLEKSRLLSDRFSAERPKGSFSTLEIQRTEQGDSAMYLCASSWGDGTHEQYFGPGTRLTVT.

The table lists this clonotype with a few counts. The chain is built from TRBV6-1 and TRBJ2-7; 7 nucleotides agree with TRBD1. Germline V gives CDR1 MNHNS, CDR2 SASEGT. Losses at the gene ends were 6 bases for V and 3 bases for J; bases not matched to a gene: 11. The length of the CDR3 is 15 residues. CDR3 coding DNA: TGTGCCAGCAGAGAGCCCGACAGGGCAGTCTACGAGCAGTACTTC. Amino acids: CASREPDRAVYEQYF.

In its sample, this clonotype ranks as medium-sized (0.01 to 0.1%). This chain links TRBV6-5 with TRBJ1-2; D is unclear. Trimming removed 6 bases at V and 6 bases at J, with 14 bases between. The CDR3 loop spans 13 amino acids. Germline assignment: CDR1 MNHEY and CDR2 SVGAGI. The CDR3 here is CASSYGVMNGYTF. The CDR3 bases are TGTGCCAGCAGCTACGGGGTTATGAATGGCTACACCTTC.